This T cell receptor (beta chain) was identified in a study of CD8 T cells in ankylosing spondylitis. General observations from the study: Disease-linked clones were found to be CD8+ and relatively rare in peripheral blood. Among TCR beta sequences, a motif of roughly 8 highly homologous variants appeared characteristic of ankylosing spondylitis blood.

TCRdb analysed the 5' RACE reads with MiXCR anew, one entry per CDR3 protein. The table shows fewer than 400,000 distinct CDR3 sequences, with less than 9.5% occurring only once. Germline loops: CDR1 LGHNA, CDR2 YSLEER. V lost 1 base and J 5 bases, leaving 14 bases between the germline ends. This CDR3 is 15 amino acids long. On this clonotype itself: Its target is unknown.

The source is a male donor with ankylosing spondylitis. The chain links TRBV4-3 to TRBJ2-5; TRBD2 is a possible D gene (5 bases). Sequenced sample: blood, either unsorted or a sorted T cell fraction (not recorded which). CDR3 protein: CASSQGGARRETQYF. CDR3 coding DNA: TGCGCCAGCAGCCAAGGGGGAGCCCGGCGGGAGACCCAGTACTTC.